The 16 T cell receptor delta chains reported below all come from one sample, sequenced in a study of gamma-delta T cells after stem cell transplantation. TCRdb re-called the RT-PCR reads through CATT. The sample holds about 13,000 delta-chain clones, around 30% seen once. Sequences were obtained from gamma-delta T cells. These receptors all come from a human donor. It is not recorded whose cells these are; they may come from a transplant donor.

This clone was observed a handful of times. This chain connects TRDV1 to TRDJ1, with 10 bases that match TRDD3. Germline CDR1 reads TSWWSYY; CDR2 reads QGS. V lost 1 base to trimming and J lost 8 bases; unmatched junction nucleotides: 13. This CDR3 comprises 17 residues. This CDR3 is CALGEPPTPGDTGKLIF. CDR3 coding DNA: TGTGCTCTTGGGGAACCTCCTACCCCGGGGGATACGGGGAAACTCATCTTT.

V and J are TRDV1 and TRDJ1, with 11 positions matching TRDD3. The J segment lost 0 bases and the V segment lost 4 bases, leaving 13 bases of the junction unmatched. The CDR3 is 19 amino acids. Germline loops: CDR1 TSWWSYY, CDR2 QGS. CDR3 bases: TGTGCTCTTGGGGGCCTTTTCGCCTGGGGGATACCCTACACCGATAAACTCATCTTT. It codes for CALGGLFAWGIPYTDKLIF.

Remarks on this clone: One end of the junction is discordant with germline, which a read error may explain. The gene calls are TRDV2 and TRDJ3, with D perhaps TRDD3 (6 bases). This CDR3 comprises 18 residues. Germline values: CDR1 GEAIGNYY, CDR2 EKD. The CDR3 loop reads CACDTGGYSSWYTRQMFF. CDR3 bases: TGTGCCTGTGACACCGGTGGATACTCCTCCTGGTACACCCGACAGATGTTTTTC.

Note on this clone: This sample includes further DNA sequences coding for the same CDR3. The chain combines TRDV2 with TRDJ3; D is undetermined. Germline V gene lookup returns CDR1 GEAIGNYY and CDR2 EKD. V was cut by 0 bases and J by 0 bases, with 11 bases left in between. This CDR3 region has 18 residues. The CDR3 protein is CACDTVGTSSWDTRQMFF. CDR3 sequence (DNA): TGTGCCTGTGACACCGTGGGAACTAGCTCCTGGGACACCCGACAGATGTTTTTC.

V gene TRDV1 combines with J gene TRDJ1; D call uncertain. The V and J ends lost 1 base and 3 bases respectively, with 15 bases between them. The germline V gene encodes CDR1 TSWWSYY and CDR2 QGS. The CDR3 is 16 amino acids. The CDR3 nucleotides read TGTGCTCTTGGGGAACCTCGGGGCCATACCCCCGATAAACTCATCTTT. This encodes CALGEPRGHTPDKLIF.

The rearrangement uses TRAV29/DV5 and TRDJ2; D ambiguous. This CDR3 contains 16 residues. The germline V gene encodes CDR1 NSMFDY and CDR2 ISSIKDK. With 5 bases removed from V and 4 bases from J, the gap between germline ends came to 21 bases. CDR3 bases: TGTGCAGCCCGTGAGGACCCACCGCGGGGGACAGCACAACTCTTCTTT. Translating it yields CAAREDPPRGTAQLFF. The variable domain in full, completed from reference TRAV29/DV5 and TRDJ2, reads DQQVKQNSPSLSVQEGRISILNCDYTNSMFDYFLWYKKYPAEGPTFLISISSIKDKNEDGRFTVFLNKSAKHLSLHIVPSQPGDSAVYFCAAREDPPRGTAQLFFGKGTQLIVEP.

The table lists this clone with a few counts. The chain joins TRDV2 to TRDJ1; a weak D match, TRDD3 (6 bases). The germline CDR1 and CDR2 sequences are GEAIGNYY and EKD. The V gene lost 1 base and the J gene lost 0 bases, with 14 bases spanning the gap. There are 16 residues in the CDR3. The CDR3 loop is CACDTLGLGYTDKLIF. As DNA, the CDR3 is TGTGCCTGTGACACTCTTGGGCTGGGGTACACCGATAAACTCATCTTT.

This chain links TRDV1 with TRDJ1; 9 positions match TRDD3. V lost 3 bases, J lost 0 bases, and 17 bases stayed unmatched. Germline V CDR1 and CDR2: TSWWSYY, QGS. The CDR3 has 20 amino acids. The CDR3 DNA follows: TGTGCTCTTGGGGAGTCAGGGGGATACAGCCAACACCTGTACACCGATAAACTCATCTTT. Translating it yields CALGESGGYSQHLYTDKLIF.

This clone has more than one count but fewer than ten. The chain recombines TRAV29/DV5 with TRDJ1, with 10 bases aligning to TRDD3. The CDR3 has 23 residues. Trimming took 0 bases from V and 3 from J; bases not matched to a gene: 29. Per germline, CDR1 NSMFDY and CDR2 ISSIKDK. This CDR3 is CAASASQTPPYWGIPRWSDKLIF. CDR3 DNA: TGTGCAGCAAGCGCGTCCCAAACTCCCCCTTACTGGGGGATTCCCCGGTGGTCCGATAAACTCATCTTT. Drawing the rest from reference TRAV29/DV5 and TRDJ1, the complete variable domain is DQQVKQNSPSLSVQEGRISILNCDYTNSMFDYFLWYKKYPAEGPTFLISISSIKDKNEDGRFTVFLNKSAKHLSLHIVPSQPGDSAVYFCAASASQTPPYWGIPRWSDKLIFGKGTRVTVEP.

This clone was counted between two and nine times. This chain joins TRDV2 and TRDJ1; 10 bases are shared with TRDD3. The V gene end was trimmed by 3 bases and the J gene end by 3 bases; junction bases not matched to a gene: 9. The germline V gene encodes CDR1 GEAIGNYY and CDR2 EKD. This CDR3 contains 16 residues. CDR3 sequence reads: CACDYTGGSEPDKLIF. CDR3 coding DNA: TGTGCCTGTGACTACACTGGGGGATCTGAACCCGATAAACTCATCTTT.

This chain uses TRDV1 with TRDJ2; 10 bases map to TRDD3. Germline CDR1 reads TSWWSYY; CDR2 reads QGS. The CDR3 is 22 amino acids. The ends lost 10 bases at V and 0 bases at J; junction bases unmatched: 26. CDR3 in amino acids: CAPDDIRVPTGGCHSLTAQLFF. The CDR3 nucleotides read TGTGCTCCAGATGATATTCGGGTTCCTACTGGGGGATGTCACTCTTTGACAGCACAACTCTTCTTT.

The chain uses TRDV1 and TRDJ1; no definite D call. The V gene's germline CDR1 is TSWWSYY and CDR2 QGS. CDR3 length: 17 residues. Trimming removed 1 base from V and 0 bases from J, with 15 bases in between. The CDR3 region is CALGEPVGWPDTDKLIF. CDR3 bases: TGTGCTCTTGGGGAACCAGTAGGCTGGCCTGACACCGATAAACTCATCTTT.

Only a few counts were recorded for this clone. A read error may account for a junction end that differs from germline. The V gene is TRDV1, the J gene TRDJ1; weak D call: TRDD3 (5 bases). This CDR3 has 19 amino acids. The V gene's germline CDR1 is TSWWSYY and CDR2 QGS. The DNA for the CDR3 is TGTGCTCTCGGGGGGTTCGATGACAATGGGGACTTGTACACCGATAAACTCATCTTT. Amino acids: CALGGFDDNGDLYTDKLIF.

This clone has a handful of counts. This sequence joins TRDV2 and TRDJ1, with 8 bases matching TRDD3. The CDR3 has 13 residues. The germline gives CDR1 GEAIGNYY, CDR2 EKD. With V trimmed by 3 bases and J by 1 base, 0 bases remained unmatched. The CDR3 DNA is TGTGCCTGTGACGGGATACGCACCGATAAACTCATCTTT. Protein: CACDGIRTDKLIF.

There are a few counts of this clone. Additional DNA sequences in this sample encode the identical CDR3. The chain combines TRDV2 with TRDJ3; D remains ambiguous. The CDR3 length is 16 residues. The V end lost 0 bases, the J end lost 0 bases, and 5 bases lay between the germline ends. The germline CDR1 and CDR2 sequences are GEAIGNYY and EKD. The CDR3 loop is CACDTGSSWDTRQMFF. The CDR3 nucleotides are TGTGCCTGTGACACCGGCAGCTCCTGGGACACCCGACAGATGTTTTTC.

V and J are TRDV2 and TRDJ1, with 7 bases that match TRDD3. The CDR3 is 16 amino acids. The germline gives CDR1 GEAIGNYY, CDR2 EKD. Trimming took 1 base from V and 0 from J; bases not matched to a gene: 7. In DNA form, the CDR3 reads TGTGCCTGTGACACATTACTGGGGACCCACACCGATAAACTCATCTTT. Translating it yields CACDTLLGTHTDKLIF.